This TCR beta chain was sequenced for a study of cytomegalovirus exposure and HLA in healthy donors. Study outcomes and limitations: Analysis performed later found 16,000 or so TCR beta sequences associated with HLA alleles at 0.05 false discovery rate. A later analysis appeared to link common viral pathogens to several of the most significant clusters. Apart from CMV serostatus, no immune exposure information was available.

With 60 Vbeta and 13 Jbeta primers, the PCR was carried out. Generated by immunoSEQ multiplex PCR, the TCRdb table keeps only in-frame clones and is missing some. The sample contains 95,000 to 130,000 clones, approximately 80% of which appear only once. Concerning this clone: Its antigen is undetermined.

The sequence was obtained from a man aged 30-40 years in good health and CMV-seropositive. The sample taken for sequencing was PBMCs.

CDR3 in amino acids: CASSESGQGDYGYTF. The CDR3 DNA reads TGTGCCAGCAGCGAAAGTGGACAGGGAGACTATGGCTACACCTTC. The V call is TRBV9, the J call TRBJ1-2; 8 bases agree with TRBD1. CDR3 length: 15 amino acids. V shed 3 bases and J 3 bases; nucleotides not matched to a gene: 7. The germline CDR1 and CDR2 sequences are SGDLS and YYNGEE. The full variable domain, in which reference TRBV9 and TRBJ1-2 provide the parts outside the CDR3, is DSGVTQTPKHLITATGQRVTLRCSPRSGDLSVYWYQQSLDQGLQFLIQYYNGEERAKGNILERFSAQQFPDLHSELNLSSLELGDSALYFCASSESGQGDYGYTFGSGTRLTVV.